This T cell receptor (beta chain) emerged from a study of human T cells and chemical hapten exposure. Overall study context: Patch tests put 0.01% DPC on the upper back, read at 6 days. Patients were mainly female, each with alopecia areata, totalis or universalis. Whole-study findings and limits: Expanded TCRs were compared with controls, and the expanded TCRs formed significantly more large CDR3 similarity clusters.

The time point is: pre-sensitization, week 0. Treatment denoted: therapeutic diphenylcyclopropenone sensitization with weekly scalp DPC. Unfractionated whole blood yielded total RNA. In every case, blood was obtained before the patch test was applied. As concerns this clonotype: What it binds is unknown.

Trimming shortened V by 3 bases and J by 0 bases, and 7 bases separated the two germline ends. The CDR3 extends over 14 amino acids. Germline-derived CDR1 and CDR2 are SGHTA and FQGNSA. MiXCR was run by TCRdb on the RACE reads, yielding one entry per CDR3 protein. The sample lists some 49,000 distinct CDR3 sequences, roughly 9% occurring once. The sequence was obtained from a woman aged 25 to 39 with alopecia areata. Some clones in this sample may be carry-over from other donors' samples. The input for sequencing was whole blood, taken in connection with sensitization to the hapten diphenylcyclopropenone (DPC). V usage is TRBV7-2 and J usage is TRBJ2-3; tentatively, D is TRBD1 (6 bases). CDR3: CASSLGHSTDTQYF. CDR3 in DNA: TGTGCCAGCAGCTTGGGACACAGCACAGATACGCAGTATTTT.